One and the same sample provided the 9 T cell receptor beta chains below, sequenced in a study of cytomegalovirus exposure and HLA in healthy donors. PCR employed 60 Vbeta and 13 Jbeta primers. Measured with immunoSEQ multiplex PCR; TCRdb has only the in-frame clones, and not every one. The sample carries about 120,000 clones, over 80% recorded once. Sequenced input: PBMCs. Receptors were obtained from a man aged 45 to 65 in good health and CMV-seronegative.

CDR3 coding DNA: TGTGCCAGCAGCTTCTCCCCCCAGAATAATTCACCCCTCCACTTT. Translated: CASSFSPQNNSPLHF. The rearrangement joins TRBV11-1 to TRBJ1-6; D is unclear. Germline loops: CDR1 SGHAT, CDR2 FQDESV (reference sequence). The length of the CDR3 is 15 residues. Trimming removed 3 bases from V and 5 bases from J, with 11 bases in between.

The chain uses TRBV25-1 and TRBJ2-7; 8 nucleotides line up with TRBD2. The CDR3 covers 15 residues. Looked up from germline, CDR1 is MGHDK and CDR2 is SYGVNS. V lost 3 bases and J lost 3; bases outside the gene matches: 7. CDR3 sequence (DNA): TGTGCCAGCAGTGACCGGGGAGCGGGGGTCTACGAGCAGTACTTC. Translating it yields CASSDRGAGVYEQYF.

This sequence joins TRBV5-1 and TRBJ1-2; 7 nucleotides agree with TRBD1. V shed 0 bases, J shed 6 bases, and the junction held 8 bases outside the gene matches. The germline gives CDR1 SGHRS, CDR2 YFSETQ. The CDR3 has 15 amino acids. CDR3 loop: CASSLAGGEGDGYTF. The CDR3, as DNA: TGCGCCAGCAGCTTGGCAGGGGGAGAAGGTGATGGCTACACCTTC.

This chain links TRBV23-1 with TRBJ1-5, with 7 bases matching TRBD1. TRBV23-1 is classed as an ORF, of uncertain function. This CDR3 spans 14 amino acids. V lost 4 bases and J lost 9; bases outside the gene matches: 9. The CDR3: CASSLRQGRWPQHF. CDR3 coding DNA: TGCGCCAGCAGTCTTCGACAGGGACGATGGCCCCAGCATTTT.

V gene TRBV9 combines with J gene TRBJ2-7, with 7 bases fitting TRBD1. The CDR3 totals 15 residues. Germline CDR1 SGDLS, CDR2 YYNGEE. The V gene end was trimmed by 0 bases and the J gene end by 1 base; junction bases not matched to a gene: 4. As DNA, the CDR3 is TGTGCCAGCAGCGTAGGGCAGGGGGATTCCTACGAGCAGTACTTC. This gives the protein CASSVGQGDSYEQYF.

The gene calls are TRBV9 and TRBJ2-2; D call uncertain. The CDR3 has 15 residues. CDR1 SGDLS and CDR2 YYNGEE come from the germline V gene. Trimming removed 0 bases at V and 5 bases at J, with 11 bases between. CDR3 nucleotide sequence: TGTGCCAGCAGCGTAGGAGAGATGATTACCGGGGAGCTGTTTTTT. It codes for CASSVGEMITGELFF.

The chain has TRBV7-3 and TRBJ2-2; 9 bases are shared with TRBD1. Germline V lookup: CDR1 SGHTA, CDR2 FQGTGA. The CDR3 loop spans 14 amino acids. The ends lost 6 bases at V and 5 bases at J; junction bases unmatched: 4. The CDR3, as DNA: TGTGCCAGCAGACGGGGACAGGGTACCGGGGAGCTGTTTTTT. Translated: CASRRGQGTGELFF.

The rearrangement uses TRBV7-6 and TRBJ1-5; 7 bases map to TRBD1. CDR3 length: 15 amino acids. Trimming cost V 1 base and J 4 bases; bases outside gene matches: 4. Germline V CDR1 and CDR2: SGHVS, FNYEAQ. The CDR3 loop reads CASSLGGRGNQPQHF. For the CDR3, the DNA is TGTGCCAGCAGCTTAGGCGGCAGGGGGAATCAGCCCCAGCATTTT.

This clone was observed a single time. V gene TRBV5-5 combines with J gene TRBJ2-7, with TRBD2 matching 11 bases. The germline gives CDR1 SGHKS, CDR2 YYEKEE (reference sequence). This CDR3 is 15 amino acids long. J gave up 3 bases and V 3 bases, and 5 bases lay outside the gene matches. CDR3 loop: CASSWRLAGGYEQYF. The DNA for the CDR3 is TGTGCCAGCAGCTGGCGGCTAGCGGGAGGCTACGAGCAGTACTTC.